What follows describes a single T cell receptor (beta chain). This specimen comes from a study of cytomegalovirus exposure and HLA in healthy donors. The CDR3 consists of 15 residues. V gave up 0 bases and J gave up 4 bases; unmatched junction bases: 8. Germline V gene data show CDR1 as GTSNPN and CDR2 as SVGIG (reference sequence). TCRdb's table, derived via immunoSEQ multiplex PCR, lists solely in-frame clones and lacks some. This table holds 200,000 to 250,000 clones, roughly 87% found once. The chain links TRBV30 to TRBJ1-2; 7 bases match TRBD1. The sample taken for sequencing was PBMCs. This sequence originates from a man between 18 and 29 years old in good health and CMV-seropositive. The CDR3 spells CAWSVQRGRGYGYTF. The CDR3 region has the DNA TGTGCCTGGAGTGTACAGAGGGGGCGCGGCTATGGCTACACCTTC.